This record looks at one TCR beta chain sequence and its context. The antigen remains unidentified. Generated by immunoSEQ multiplex PCR, the TCRdb table keeps only in-frame clones and is missing some. Among more than 1,200,000 clones, around 98.5% were seen once, and the ten largest hold approximately 0.4%. Germline V gene sequence: CDR1 LNHDA, CDR2 SQIVND (reference sequence). V was shortened by 4 bases and J by 11 bases, with 12 bases between the two germline ends. The CDR3 has 12 amino acids. The data originate from a study of shared clonotypes between healthy human individuals. Overall study findings and caveats: The four-donor shared clonotypes exceeded non-shared clonotypes in generation probability, with non-shared ones scoring lower.

Recent acute infections and vaccinations were absent in the healthy HIV-negative adult donors. The sequenced sample consisted of naive CD4+ T cells sorted from blood. As for subset: CD45RA+ positively selected. This rearrangement joins TRBV19 to TRBJ1-5; D ambiguous. This TCR was recovered from a young man in good health. Written as DNA, the CDR3 is TGTGCCAGTAGTACCAGCCCTGGGGCCCAGCATTTT. Translated: CASSTSPGAQHF.